This TCR beta chain was identified during a study of Ad26.COV2.S vaccination and SARS-CoV-2 variants. The CDR3 is made up of 18 amino acids. The assay was immunoSEQ multiplex PCR, and TCRdb's table has in-frame clones only and misses some. Of roughly 92,000 clones listed, under 90% were seen once; the top ten hold around a sixth. The starting material was peripheral blood, obtained after recovery from COVID-19. The rearrangement uses TRBV1 and TRBJ2-1; the DNA was not compared with TRBD2, the D call given in the table. TRBV1 counts as a pseudogene. This clonotype was obtained from a human donor who had recovered from COVID-19. CDR3 DNA: TGCACCAGCAGCCAAGATCCCCGCATAGCGGGACCCTACAATGAGCAGTTCTTC. Amino acid sequence: CTSSQDPRIAGPYNEQFF.